These 21 T cell receptor beta chains originate from one sample sequenced in a study of monozygotic twins with inflammatory bowel disease. TCRdb re-called the 5' RACE reads and catalogs CDR3 proteins one per entry, DNA excluded. The listing records 150,000 to 200,000 distinct CDR3 sequences. Specimen: blood. The source is a human donor with ulcerative colitis or Crohn's disease, or a healthy co-twin of an affected twin (not recorded which).

The chain joins TRBV2 to TRBJ2-6; TCRdb outputs TRBD1, but without DNA this stays unchecked. The CDR3 is 15 amino acids. Germline V gives CDR1 SNHLY, CDR2 FYNNEI. The CDR3 here is CASSVTGAGANVLTF.

The chain is built from TRBV18 and TRBJ2-1; there is no DNA to check the TCRdb D call of TRBD2. The germline gives CDR1 KGHSH, CDR2 LQKENI. The CDR3 length is 16 residues. The CDR3 sequence is CASSPTWTSGRNEQFF.

The chain uses TRBV18 and TRBJ2-5; TCRdb designates TRBD2, a call that cannot be tested without DNA. The CDR3 contains 14 residues. Germline CDR1 is KGHSH and CDR2 is LQKENI. The chain's CDR3 is CASSPLAGEETQYF.

The chain uses TRBV4-1 and TRBJ2-5; TCRdb reports TRBD1, a call that lacks DNA to check it against. The CDR3 runs to 15 residues. Germline V gives CDR1 MGHRA, CDR2 YSYEKL. CDR3 sequence: CASSRDREIQETQYF.

This rearrangement joins TRBV29-1 to TRBJ1-1. The CDR3 runs to 13 residues. From germline, CDR1 is SQVTM and CDR2 ANQGSEA. CDR3 in amino acids: CSGGSGGYTEAFF.

The chain carries TRBV5-6 and TRBJ2-2; with no DNA, the TCRdb D assignment of TRBD2 cannot be verified. CDR3 length: 17 residues. Germline V gives CDR1 SGHDT, CDR2 YYEEEE. CDR3 loop: CASSLTSGAANTGELFF.

The rearrangement links TRBV28 to TRBJ2-3; the D call of TRBD1 rests on TCRdb alone, since no DNA is present to check it. CDR1 and CDR2 (germline): MDHEN, SYDVKM. CDR3 length: 15 residues. Here the CDR3 reads CASSLGGQPIHTQYF. Looking up the rest from reference TRBV28 and TRBJ2-3 gives the full variable domain: DVKVTQSSRYLVKRTGEKVFLECVQDMDHENMFWYRQDPGLGLRLIYFSYDVKMKEKGDIPEGYSVSREKKERFSLILESASTNQTSMYLCASSLGGQPIHTQYFGPGTRLTVL.

The chain couples TRBV7-8 to TRBJ2-3; without DNA, the TCRdb call of TRBD2 cannot be checked. This CDR3 is 17 amino acids long. From germline, CDR1 is SGHVS and CDR2 FQNEAQ. The CDR3 is CASSYPGLAGLTDTQYF.

V usage is TRBV28 and J usage is TRBJ1-2. Germline V gives CDR1 MDHEN, CDR2 SYDVKM. The CDR3 is 13 residues long. CDR3 sequence: CASSLAVIYGYTF.

This rearrangement joins TRBV10-3 to TRBJ2-1; the TCRdb call, TRBD1, lacks DNA for checking. The CDR3 is 16 amino acids. Germline V lookup: CDR1 ENHRY, CDR2 SYGVKD. CDR3 sequence: CATTFGAGGVYNEQFF.

This chain uses TRBV5-5 with TRBJ1-2; TCRdb names TRBD1, which stays unverified in the absence of DNA. CDR1 is SGHKS and CDR2 is YYEKEE in the germline V gene (reference sequence). CDR3 length: 18 residues. The CDR3 protein is CASSLGDRGSLAVYGYTF.

The rearrangement joins TRBV27 to TRBJ2-7; TCRdb picks TRBD2, but there is no DNA to check that call. Per the germline V gene, CDR1 is MNHEY and CDR2 is SMNVEV (reference sequence). The CDR3 length is 16 residues. The CDR3 loop is CASSSPLAGGYYEQYF.

This sequence joins TRBV23-1 and TRBJ1-3; no DNA is available, so the TRBD1 call from TCRdb remains unchecked. TRBV23-1 is treated as an ORF (open reading frame) with a function not yet certain. The CDR3 is 15 amino acids. The CDR3 protein is CASSSWPETGNTIYF.

The V call is TRBV4-1, the J call TRBJ2-5. The CDR3 runs 14 residues. Germline CDR1 reads MGHRA; CDR2 reads YSYEKL. CDR3 residues: CASSQEGVQETQYF.

The genes are TRBV5-1 and TRBJ2-2; TCRdb names TRBD2, which stays unverified in the absence of DNA. Germline V gene data show CDR1 as SGHRS and CDR2 as YFSETQ. CDR3 length equals 17 residues. The CDR3 here is CASSAGLAGVPTGELFF.

The chain carries TRBV6-2 or TRBV6-3 and TRBJ2-5; the TRBD1 assignment by TCRdb is unverifiable without DNA. The CDR3 extends over 16 amino acids. Germline values: CDR1 MNHEY, CDR2 SVGEGT. The CDR3 loop is CASRPPSGGHQETQYF.

The chain has TRBV5-5 and TRBJ2-3; TCRdb lists TRBD1, though no DNA is available to test this call. This CDR3 has 15 residues. Per germline, CDR1 SGHKS and CDR2 YYEKEE (reference sequence). CDR3 protein: CASSLMGGGTDTQYF.

This chain connects TRBV20-1 to TRBJ1-1; the D call from TCRdb, TRBD1, cannot be confirmed without DNA. Per the germline V gene, CDR1 is DFQATT and CDR2 is SNEGSKA (reference sequence). The CDR3 is 16 residues long. The CDR3 here is CSAPSIGDGMNTEAFF.

The chain uses TRBV30 and TRBJ2-5; TCRdb's D call of TRBD1 is untestable without DNA. Germline V CDR1 and CDR2: GTSNPN, SVGIG (reference sequence). The length of the CDR3 is 13 residues. Here the CDR3 reads CASGGNRGETQYF.

CDR3 loop: CASSAGLYYGYTF. This chain links TRBV7-2 with TRBJ1-2; TCRdb designates TRBD1, a call that cannot be tested without DNA. Germline lookup yields CDR1 SGHTA and CDR2 FQGNSA. This CDR3 region has 13 residues.

The chain carries TRBV5-1 and TRBJ2-3; lacking DNA, the TRBD2 call made by TCRdb goes unchecked. This CDR3 has 12 amino acids. Germline V CDR1 and CDR2: SGHRS, YFSETQ. CDR3 sequence reads: CASRHAGDTQYF.